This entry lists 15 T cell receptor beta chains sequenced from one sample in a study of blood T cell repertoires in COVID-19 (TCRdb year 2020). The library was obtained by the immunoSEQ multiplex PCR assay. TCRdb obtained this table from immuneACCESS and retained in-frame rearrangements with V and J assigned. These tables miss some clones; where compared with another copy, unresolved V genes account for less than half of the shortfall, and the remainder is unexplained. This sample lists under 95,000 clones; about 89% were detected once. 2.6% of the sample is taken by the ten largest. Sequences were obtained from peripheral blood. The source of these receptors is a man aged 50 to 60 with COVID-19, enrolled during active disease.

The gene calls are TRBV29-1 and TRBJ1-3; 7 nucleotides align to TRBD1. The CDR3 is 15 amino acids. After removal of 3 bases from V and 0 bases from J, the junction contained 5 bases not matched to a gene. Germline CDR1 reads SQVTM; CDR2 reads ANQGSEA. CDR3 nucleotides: TGCAGCGTTGAGACCGGGACAGACTCTGGAAACACCATATATTTT. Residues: CSVETGTDSGNTIYF.

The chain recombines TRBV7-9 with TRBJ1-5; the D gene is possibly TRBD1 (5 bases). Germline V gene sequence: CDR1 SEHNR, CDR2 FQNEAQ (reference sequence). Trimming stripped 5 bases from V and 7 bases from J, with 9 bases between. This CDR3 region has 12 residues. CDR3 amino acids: CASSGGNQPQHF. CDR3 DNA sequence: TGTGCCAGCAGCGGGGGGAACCAGCCCCAGCATTTT.

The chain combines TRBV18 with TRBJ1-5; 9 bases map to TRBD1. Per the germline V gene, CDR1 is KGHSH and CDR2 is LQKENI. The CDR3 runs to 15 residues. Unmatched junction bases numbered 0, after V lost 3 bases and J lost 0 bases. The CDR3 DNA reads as TGTGCCAGCTCACCGACAGGGGGTAGCAATCAGCCCCAGCATTTT. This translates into CASSPTGGSNQPQHF. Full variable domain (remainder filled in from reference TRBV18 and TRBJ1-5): NAGVMQNPRHLVRRRGQEARLRCSPMKGHSHVYWYRQLPEEGLKFMVYLQKENIIDESGMPKERFSAEFPKEGPSILRIQQVVRGDSAAYFCASSPTGGSNQPQHFGDGTRLSIL.

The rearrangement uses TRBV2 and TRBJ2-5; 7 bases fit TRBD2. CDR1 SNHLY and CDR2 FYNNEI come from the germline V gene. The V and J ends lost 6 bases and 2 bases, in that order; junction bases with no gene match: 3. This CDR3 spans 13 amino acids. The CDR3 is CASSRDYQETQYF. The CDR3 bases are TGTGCCAGCAGCCGGGACTATCAAGAGACCCAGTACTTC.

CDR3 protein: CAISESAAVSQPQHF. The CDR3 coding sequence is TGTGCCATCAGTGAGTCGGCGGCAGTGAGCCAGCCCCAGCATTTT. The chain carries TRBV10-3 and TRBJ1-5; no clear D. The CDR3 is 15 residues long. The V gene lost 0 bases and the J gene lost 7 bases, with 13 bases spanning the gap. CDR1 is ENHRY and CDR2 is SYGVKD in the germline V gene.

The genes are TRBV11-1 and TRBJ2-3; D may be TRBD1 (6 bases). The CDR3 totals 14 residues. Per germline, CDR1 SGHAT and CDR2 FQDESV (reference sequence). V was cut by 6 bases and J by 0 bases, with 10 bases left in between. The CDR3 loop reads CASRGQGSTDTQYF. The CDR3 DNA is TGTGCCAGCAGAGGCCAGGGGAGCACAGATACGCAGTATTTT.

DNA for the CDR3: TGTGCCAGCAGTTTGGTTCAGGAGAACACTGAAGCTTTCTTT. Protein: CASSLVQENTEAFF. The genes are TRBV28 and TRBJ1-1, with unresolved D. Germline V lookup: CDR1 MDHEN, CDR2 SYDVKM. This CDR3 comprises 14 residues. V gave up 3 bases and J gave up 1 base, with 9 bases separating them.

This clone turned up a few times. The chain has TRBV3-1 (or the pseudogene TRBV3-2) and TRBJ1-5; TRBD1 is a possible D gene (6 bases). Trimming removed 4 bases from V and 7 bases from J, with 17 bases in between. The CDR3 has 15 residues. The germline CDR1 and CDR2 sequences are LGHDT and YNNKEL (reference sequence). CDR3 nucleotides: TGTGCCAGCAGCCCCGGCGGGGGGGGCAGCCAGCCCCAGCATTTT. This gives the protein CASSPGGGGSQPQHF.

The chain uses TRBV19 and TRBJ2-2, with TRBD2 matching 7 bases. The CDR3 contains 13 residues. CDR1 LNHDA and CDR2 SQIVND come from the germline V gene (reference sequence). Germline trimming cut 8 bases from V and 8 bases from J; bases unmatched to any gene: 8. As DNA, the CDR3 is TGTGCCAGTTTAGGACTAGTAGGGGGGGAGCTGTTTTTT. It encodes CASLGLVGGELFF.

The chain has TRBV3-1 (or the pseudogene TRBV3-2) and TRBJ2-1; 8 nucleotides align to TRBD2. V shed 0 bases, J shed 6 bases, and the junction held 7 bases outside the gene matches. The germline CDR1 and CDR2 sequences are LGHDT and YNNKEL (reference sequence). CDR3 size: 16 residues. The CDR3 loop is CASSQDPAGGGNEQFF. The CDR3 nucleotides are TGTGCCAGCAGCCAAGATCCGGCGGGAGGAGGCAATGAGCAGTTCTTC.

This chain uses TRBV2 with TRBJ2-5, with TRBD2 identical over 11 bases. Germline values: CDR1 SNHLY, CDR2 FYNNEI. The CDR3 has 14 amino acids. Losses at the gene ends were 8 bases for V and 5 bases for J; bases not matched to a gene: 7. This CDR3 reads CASQATSGSETQYF. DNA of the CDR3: TGTGCCAGCCAGGCAACTAGCGGGAGTGAGACCCAGTACTTC.

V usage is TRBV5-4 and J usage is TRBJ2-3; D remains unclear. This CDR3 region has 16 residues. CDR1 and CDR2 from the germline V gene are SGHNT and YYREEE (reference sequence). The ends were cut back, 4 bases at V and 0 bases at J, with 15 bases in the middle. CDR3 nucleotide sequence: TGTGCCAGCAGCCGCGAATCCAGCGCTAGCACAGATACGCAGTATTTT. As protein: CASSRESSASTDTQYF. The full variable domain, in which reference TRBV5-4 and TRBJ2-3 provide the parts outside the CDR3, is ETGVTQSPTHLIKTRGQQVTLRCSSQSGHNTVSWYQQALGQGPQFIFQYYREEENGRGNFPPRFSGLQFPNYSSELNVNALELDDSALYLCASSRESSASTDTQYFGPGTRLTVL.

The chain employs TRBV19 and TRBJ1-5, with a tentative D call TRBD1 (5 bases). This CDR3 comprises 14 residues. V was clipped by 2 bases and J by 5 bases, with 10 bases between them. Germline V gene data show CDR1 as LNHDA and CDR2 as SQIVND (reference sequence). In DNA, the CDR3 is TGTGCCAGTAGTATACAGGGTGGGCATCAGCCCCAGCATTTT. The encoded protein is CASSIQGGHQPQHF.

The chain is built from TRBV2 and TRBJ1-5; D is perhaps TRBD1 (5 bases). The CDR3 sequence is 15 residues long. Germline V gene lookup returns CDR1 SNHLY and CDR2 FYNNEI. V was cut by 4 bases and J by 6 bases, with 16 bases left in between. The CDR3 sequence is CASSGEVQGGQPQHF. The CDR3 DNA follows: TGTGCCAGCAGTGGGGAGGTTCAGGGAGGTCAGCCCCAGCATTTT.

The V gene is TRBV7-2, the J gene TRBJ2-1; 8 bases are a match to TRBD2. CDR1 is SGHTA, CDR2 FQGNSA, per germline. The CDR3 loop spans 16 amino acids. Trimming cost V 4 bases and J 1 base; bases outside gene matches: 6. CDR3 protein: CASSSLAGSSYNEQFF. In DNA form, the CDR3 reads TGTGCCAGCAGCTCATTAGCGGGGTCTTCCTACAATGAGCAGTTCTTC.